These 30 T cell receptor beta chains were sequenced from one sample in a study of T cells in Graves' hyperthyroidism and ophthalmopathy (dated by TCRdb to 2018 to 2020). The library was generated by multiplex PCR. The sequencing machine was an Illumina HiSeq 2000. The TCR beta CDR3 regions were amplified from the RNA transcripts. For the first round of RT-PCR on the TCR CDR3, the HTBI primer set was used together with the Qiagen OneStep RT-PCR kit. TCRdb handled the public reads itself, with Q25 trimming in fastp and clone calling in MiXCR, and kept productive beta chains. Rows with one shared CDR3 protein collapse into an entry with the most common genes and DNA. In this sample the table shows around 50,000 distinct CDR3 sequences, under 50% of which occur a single time. Jointly, the top ten make up about a tenth of the sample. Sequencing was done on a sample of blood. These receptors all stem from a woman between 45 and 65 years old with Graves' ophthalmopathy.

The chain joins TRBV29-1 to TRBJ2-7; 9 bases align to TRBD1. CDR1 and CDR2 (germline): SQVTM, ANQGSEA. Unmatched junction bases numbered 3, after V lost 7 bases and J lost 5 bases. The CDR3 spans 11 residues. CDR3 sequence (DNA): TGCAGCGCCGGGACAGGGCACGAGCAGTACTTC. Translation gives CSAGTGHEQYF.

This chain joins TRBV20-1 and TRBJ2-7; D might be TRBD1 (6 bases). V was shortened by 0 bases and J by 2 bases, with 11 bases between the two germline ends. Germline lookup yields CDR1 DFQATT and CDR2 SNEGSKA (reference sequence). The CDR3 is 14 amino acids. The DNA of the CDR3 is TGCAGTGCTAGAGAAACAGGGAGAACCTACGAGCAGTACTTC. Translating it yields CSARETGRTYEQYF.

V usage is TRBV13 and J usage is TRBJ2-7; D unresolved. The CDR3 length is 13 residues. CDR1 PRHDT and CDR2 FYEKMQ come from the germline V gene (reference sequence). The ends were cut back, 1 base at V and 1 base at J, with 5 bases in the middle. In nucleotides, the CDR3 is TGTGCCAGCAGCTTAGAAGGTTCCTACGAGCAGTACTTC. Translating gives CASSLEGSYEQYF.

V gene TRBV7-6 combines with J gene TRBJ2-7; D is unclear. Trimming removed 1 base from V and 3 bases from J, with 10 bases in between. The CDR3 extends over 14 amino acids. Germline CDR1 SGHVS, CDR2 FNYEAQ. The CDR3 here is CASSLDSGLYEQYF. CDR3 sequence (DNA): TGTGCCAGCAGCTTAGATTCTGGGCTCTACGAGCAGTACTTC. The complete variable domain, with remaining parts taken from reference TRBV7-6 and TRBJ2-7, reads GAGVSQSPRYKVTKRGQDVALRCDPISGHVSLYWYRQALGQGPEFLTYFNYEAQQDKSGLPNDRFSAERPEGSISTLTIQRTEQRDSAMYRCASSLDSGLYEQYFGPGTRLTVT.

This clonotype was found many times. This chain joins TRBV30 and TRBJ2-5; TRBD2 is a possible D gene (5 bases). The CDR3 loop spans 12 amino acids. Trimming removed 1 base at V and 4 bases at J, with 7 bases between. CDR1 is GTSNPN, CDR2 SVGIG, per germline (reference sequence). CDR3 nucleotides: TGTGCCTGGAGTGGAGGGAGAGAGACCCAGTACTTC. It encodes CAWSGGRETQYF.

This clonotype was found many times. J is TRBJ2-7 and V is TRBV6-2 or TRBV6-3; 7 bases match TRBD1. V was pared by 5 bases and J by 5 bases, with 9 bases of the junction left unmatched. Germline values: CDR1 MNHEY, CDR2 SVGEGT. CDR3 length equals 14 residues. In DNA, the CDR3 is TGTGCCAGCAGTAAGGGGGCCGGGGTTAACGAGCAGTACTTC. Amino acid sequence: CASSKGAGVNEQYF.

This clonotype has at least ten counts. The V and J genes are TRBV5-1 and TRBJ1-6; D is ambiguous. Germline V gene lookup returns CDR1 SGHRS and CDR2 YFSETQ. CDR3 length equals 15 residues. V lost 0 bases and J lost 8, with 12 bases in between. In nucleotides, the CDR3 is TGCGCCAGCAGCTTGGATGGAAGGCCGGATTCACCCCTCCACTTT. Its translation is CASSLDGRPDSPLHF.

This clonotype appeared many times. The chain has TRBV5-1 and TRBJ2-3, with 10 positions matching TRBD2. In germline, CDR1 is SGHRS, CDR2 YFSETQ. Germline trimming cut 4 bases from V and 5 bases from J; bases unmatched to any gene: 13. The CDR3 is 17 amino acids. CDR3: CASSTFKRGGGLDTQYF. CDR3 nucleotides: TGCGCCAGCAGCACCTTTAAGCGGGGGGGCGGTTTAGATACGCAGTATTTT.

The chain joins TRBV20-1 to TRBJ2-7; perhaps TRBD1 as D (6 bases). V lost 2 bases, J lost 0 bases, and 14 bases lay in between. CDR3 length: 15 amino acids. In germline, CDR1 is DFQATT, CDR2 SNEGSKA (reference sequence). The CDR3 loop reads CSARKQGRGSYEQYF. The DNA of the CDR3 is TGCAGTGCTAGAAAGCAGGGCAGGGGCTCCTACGAGCAGTACTTC.

This clonotype occurred many times. CDR3 bases: TGTGCCAGCAGGTATGGAACCCAGTACTTC. Protein: CASRYGTQYF. The genes are TRBV27 and TRBJ2-5; the D is unclear. The CDR3 length is 10 residues. Per germline, CDR1 MNHEY and CDR2 SMNVEV (reference sequence). The V gene lost 6 bases and the J gene lost 8 bases, with 7 bases spanning the gap.

The chain recombines TRBV29-1 with TRBJ2-3; no firm D call. Trimming took off 2 bases at V and 0 bases at J, with 9 bases between the two ends. This CDR3 is built from 14 residues. Per germline, CDR1 SQVTM and CDR2 ANQGSEA. CDR3 bases: TGCAGCGTTGAACGGGCAGAAAGCACAGATACGCAGTATTTT. It yields the protein CSVERAESTDTQYF.

This clonotype was recorded many times. This chain links TRBV14 with TRBJ1-5, with D perhaps matching TRBD1 (6 bases). CDR3 length: 13 amino acids. Per the germline V gene, CDR1 is SGHDN and CDR2 is FVKESK. The germline V and J ends were trimmed by 4 bases and 4 bases, with 8 bases remaining between them. CDR3 DNA sequence: TGTGCCAGCAGCCTAGGACAGAATCAGCCCCAGCATTTT. Protein sequence: CASSLGQNQPQHF.

Points on this clonotype: One end of the junction is discordant with germline, which a read error may explain. The chain uses TRBV6-5 and TRBJ2-5; TRBD2 agrees at 10 bases. The CDR3 sequence is 16 residues long. In germline, CDR1 is MNHEY, CDR2 SVGAGI. The CDR3 DNA reads TGTGCCATCAGTTACATAGCGGGAGGCTCGGCCGGGACCCAGTACTTC. The encoded protein is CAISYIAGGSAGTQYF.

This clonotype was counted ten times or more. The J gene is TRBJ2-2, the V gene TRBV10-3; 8 bases are a match to TRBD1. Germline CDR1 ENHRY, CDR2 SYGVKD. J gave up 5 bases and V 5 bases, and 7 bases lay outside the gene matches. The CDR3 is made up of 15 amino acids. The CDR3 sequence is CAISTGQGGTGELFF. The CDR3 DNA reads as TGTGCCATCAGTACCGGACAGGGCGGGACCGGGGAGCTGTTTTTT.

The CDR3 DNA is TGCAGTGCGAGTGGTCAGGGGGCAGATACGCAGTATTTT. Its translation is CSASGQGADTQYF. V gene TRBV20-1 combines with J gene TRBJ2-3; 7 nucleotides line up with TRBD1. The CDR3 is 13 amino acids. Losses at the gene ends were 6 bases for V and 4 bases for J; bases not matched to a gene: 7. Per germline, CDR1 DFQATT and CDR2 SNEGSKA (reference sequence).

As to this clonotype: The conserved closing phenylalanine or tryptophan is absent in this CDR3, likely reflecting a read error. No DNA is shown, since the ends of the CDR3 on it are uncertain; the CDR3 is the one TCRdb lists. The V gene is TRBV2, the J gene TRBJ2-5; the table's TRBD1 call for D was not verified on the DNA. Germline assignment: CDR1 SNHLY and CDR2 FYNNEI. The CDR3 comprises 10 residues, both ends counted. The CDR3 is CASSEAPGEN.

This clonotype showed up many times. The V call is TRBV5-1, the J call TRBJ2-5; D might be TRBD2 (7 bases). The CDR3 totals 14 residues. Germline CDR1 is SGHRS and CDR2 is YFSETQ. V was cut by 3 bases and J by 3 bases, with 12 bases left in between. The CDR3: CASSWGRGEETQYF. DNA of the CDR3: TGCGCCAGCAGCTGGGGGAGGGGGGAAGAGACCCAGTACTTC.

The chain couples TRBV9 to TRBJ1-1; D gene ambiguous. Germline CDR1 and CDR2: SGDLS and YYNGEE. Trimming took 2 bases from V and 14 from J, leaving 28 bases between them. The length of the CDR3 is 16 residues. DNA for the CDR3: TGTGCCAGCAGCGTGTTGCCCGGGAGGGAGAACACTGGAGCCTTCTTT. Encoded protein: CASSVLPGRENTGAFF.

This clonotype showed up many times. A read error may explain this, as a much larger clone is one base away. The genes are TRBV10-3 and TRBJ2-2; 10 bases map to TRBD2. CDR1 is ENHRY and CDR2 is SYGVKD in the germline V gene. The CDR3 totals 16 residues. DNA for the CDR3: TGTGCCGTCAGTGAAACTAGCGGGGCAAACACCGGGGAGCTGTTTTTT. Translation gives CAVSETSGANTGELFF.

This clonotype was seen a single time. This sequence joins TRBV9 and TRBJ2-3; 9 nucleotides line up with TRBD2. Germline V CDR1 and CDR2: SGDLS, YYNGEE. Germline trimming cut 0 bases from V and 4 bases from J; bases unmatched to any gene: 6. The CDR3 covers 16 residues. The CDR3 region has the DNA TGTGCCAGCAGCGTAGGAGGCGGGGGGGCCTCAGATACGCAGTATTTT. Translated, it gives CASSVGGGGASDTQYF.

The CDR3: CASSPPLAAYNEQFF. In nucleotides, the CDR3 is TGTGCCAGCTCACCACCACTAGCGGCCTACAATGAGCAGTTCTTC. This sequence joins TRBV14 and TRBJ2-1; 8 bases map to TRBD2. Germline V gene lookup returns CDR1 SGHDN and CDR2 FVKESK. The J segment lost 2 bases and the V segment lost 8 bases, leaving 8 bases of the junction unmatched. The CDR3 has 15 residues.

This clonotype was counted ten times or more. The chain is built from TRBV6-5 and TRBJ1-3; 7 bases map to TRBD1. Germline trimming cut 0 bases from V and 3 bases from J; bases unmatched to any gene: 5. Germline V gives CDR1 MNHEY, CDR2 SVGAGI. This CDR3 is built from 16 residues. The CDR3 loop is CASSYSPGTVGNTIYF. The CDR3 DNA reads TGTGCCAGCAGTTACTCCCCCGGGACAGTTGGAAACACCATATATTTT.

With respect to this clonotype: The junction does not match germline at one end; this may be a read error. The V and J genes are TRBV7-9 and TRBJ2-1; tentatively, D is TRBD2 (5 bases). Germline CDR1 reads SEHNR; CDR2 reads FQNEAQ (reference sequence). This CDR3 comprises 15 residues. This CDR3 reads CASSQEGPSSNEQFF. DNA for the CDR3: TGTGCCAGCAGCCAAGAAGGGCCTAGCTCTAATGAACAGTTCTTC.

This clonotype was seen repeatedly, ten times or more. The chain is built from TRBV12-3 or TRBV12-4 and TRBJ2-5; possible D gene TRBD1, 7 bases. There are 15 residues in the CDR3. Trimming took 5 bases from V and 5 from J, leaving 18 bases between them. The CDR3 protein is CASSQRQGGVETQYF. The CDR3 bases are TGTGCCAGCAGTCAAAGACAGGGAGGAGTTGAGACCCAGTACTTC.

This clonotype has more than one count but fewer than ten. This chain uses TRBV13 with TRBJ2-1; the D call may be TRBD1 or TRBD2 (6 bases each). CDR1 and CDR2 from the germline V gene are PRHDT and FYEKMQ (reference sequence). The CDR3 is 13 residues long. V lost 5 bases, J lost 6 bases, and 11 bases lay in between. CDR3 nucleotide sequence: TGTGCCAGCAGCCCGGAGGGGGGCAATGAGCAGTTCTTC. This sequence encodes CASSPEGGNEQFF.

This clonotype came up many times. V usage is TRBV20-1 and J usage is TRBJ2-4, with 11 bases identical to TRBD2. The V segment lost 3 bases and the J segment 4 bases; nucleotides outside the gene matches: 14. The CDR3 runs to 18 residues. Germline CDR1 is DFQATT and CDR2 is SNEGSKA (reference sequence). The CDR3 DNA follows: TGCAGTGCTAGTCCTAGGAGCCTAGCGGGAGGAATTAAAAACATTCAGTACTTC. Protein: CSASPRSLAGGIKNIQYF.

There are many counts of this clonotype. The rearrangement uses TRBV20-1 and TRBJ2-7; possible D gene TRBD2, 6 bases. The CDR3 length is 14 residues. Germline V gives CDR1 DFQATT, CDR2 SNEGSKA (reference sequence). V lost 0 bases, J lost 2 bases, and 11 bases lay in between. CDR3 nucleotide sequence: TGCAGTGCTAGAGAAGGGGAGGCGGCCTACGAGCAGTACTTC. It specifies CSAREGEAAYEQYF.

The gene calls are TRBV15 and TRBJ2-5; D perhaps matches TRBD1 (6 bases). CDR3 size: 13 residues. Germline loops: CDR1 LNHNV, CDR2 YYDKDF (reference sequence). Trimming took 0 bases from V and 8 from J, leaving 10 bases between them. CDR3 residues: CATSREEGVTQYF. As DNA, the CDR3 is TGTGCCACCAGCAGAGAAGAGGGGGTAACCCAGTACTTC. The complete variable domain, with remaining parts taken from reference TRBV15 and TRBJ2-5, reads DAMVIQNPRYQVTQFGKPVTLSCSQTLNHNVMYWYQQKSSQAPKLLFHYYDKDFNNEADTPDNFQSRRPNTSFCFLDIRSPGLGDTAMYLCATSREEGVTQYFGPGTRLLVL.

The J gene is TRBJ1-2, the V gene TRBV20-1; a weak D match, TRBD1 (6 bases). Trimming stripped 6 bases from V and 8 bases from J, with 28 bases between. In germline, CDR1 is DFQATT, CDR2 SNEGSKA (reference sequence). The CDR3 runs 16 residues. The CDR3 region is CSAHARGGGAGDGYTF. The DNA for the CDR3 is TGCAGTGCCCATGCCCGGGGGGGGGGGGCGGGAGACGGCTACACCTTC.

The V and J genes are TRBV7-2 and TRBJ2-7; TRBD1 agrees at 7 bases. The CDR3 spans 13 residues. The germline gives CDR1 SGHTA, CDR2 FQGNSA. Unmatched junction bases numbered 6, after V lost 4 bases and J lost 6 bases. The CDR3 sequence is CASSSGQNGEQYF. DNA of the CDR3: TGTGCCAGCAGCTCGGGACAGAACGGCGAGCAGTACTTC. Drawing the rest from reference TRBV7-2 and TRBJ2-7, the complete variable domain is GAGVSQSPSNKVTEKGKDVELRCDPISGHTALYWYRQSLGQGLEFLIYFQGNSAPDKSGLPSDRFSAERTGGSVSTLTIQRTQQEDSAVYLCASSSGQNGEQYFGPGTRLTVT.